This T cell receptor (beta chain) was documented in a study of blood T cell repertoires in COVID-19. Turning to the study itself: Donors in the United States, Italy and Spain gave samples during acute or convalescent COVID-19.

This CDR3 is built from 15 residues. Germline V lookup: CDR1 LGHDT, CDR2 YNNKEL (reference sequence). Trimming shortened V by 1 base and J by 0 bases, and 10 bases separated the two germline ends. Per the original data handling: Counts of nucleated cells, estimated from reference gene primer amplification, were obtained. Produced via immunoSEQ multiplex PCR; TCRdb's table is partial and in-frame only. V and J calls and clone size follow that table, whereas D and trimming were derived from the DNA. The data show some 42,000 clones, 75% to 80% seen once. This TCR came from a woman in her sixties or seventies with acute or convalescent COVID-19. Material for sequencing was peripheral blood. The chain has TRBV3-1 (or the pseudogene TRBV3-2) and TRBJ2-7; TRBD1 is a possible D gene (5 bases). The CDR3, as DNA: TGTGCCAGCAGCCAAGGAAGGACATCCTCCTACGAGCAGTACTTC. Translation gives CASSQGRTSSYEQYF.